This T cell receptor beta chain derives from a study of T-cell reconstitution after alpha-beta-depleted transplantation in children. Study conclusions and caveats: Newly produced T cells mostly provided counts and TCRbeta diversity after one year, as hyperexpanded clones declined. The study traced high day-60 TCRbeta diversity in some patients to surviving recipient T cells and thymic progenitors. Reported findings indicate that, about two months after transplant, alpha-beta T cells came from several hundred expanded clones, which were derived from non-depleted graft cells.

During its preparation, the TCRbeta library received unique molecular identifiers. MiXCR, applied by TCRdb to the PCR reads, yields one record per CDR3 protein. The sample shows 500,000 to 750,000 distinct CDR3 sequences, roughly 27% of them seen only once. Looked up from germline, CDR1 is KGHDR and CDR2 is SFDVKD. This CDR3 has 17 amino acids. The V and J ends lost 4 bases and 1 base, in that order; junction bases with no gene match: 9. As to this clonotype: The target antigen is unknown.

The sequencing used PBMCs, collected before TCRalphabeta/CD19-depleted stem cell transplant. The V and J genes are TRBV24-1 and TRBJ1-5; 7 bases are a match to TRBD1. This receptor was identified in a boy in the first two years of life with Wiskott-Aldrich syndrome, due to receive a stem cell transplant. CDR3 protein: CATSDRQGSGSNQPQHF. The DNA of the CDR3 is TGTGCCACCAGTGACCGACAGGGCTCGGGGAGCAATCAGCCCCAGCATTTT.